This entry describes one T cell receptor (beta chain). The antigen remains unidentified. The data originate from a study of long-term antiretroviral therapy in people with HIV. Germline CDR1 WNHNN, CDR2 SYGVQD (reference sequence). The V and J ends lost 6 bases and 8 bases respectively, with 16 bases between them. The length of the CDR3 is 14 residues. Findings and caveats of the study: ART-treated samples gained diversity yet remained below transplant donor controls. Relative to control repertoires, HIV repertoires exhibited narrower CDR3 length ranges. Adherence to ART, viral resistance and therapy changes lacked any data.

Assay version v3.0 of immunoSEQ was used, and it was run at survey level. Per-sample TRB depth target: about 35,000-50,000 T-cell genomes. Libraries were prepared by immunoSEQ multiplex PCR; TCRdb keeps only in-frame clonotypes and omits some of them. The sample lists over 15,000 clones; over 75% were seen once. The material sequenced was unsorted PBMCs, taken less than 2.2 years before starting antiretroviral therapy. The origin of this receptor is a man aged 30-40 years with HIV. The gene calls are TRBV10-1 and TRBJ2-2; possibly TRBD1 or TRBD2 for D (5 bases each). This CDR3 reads CASREGPEGGELFF. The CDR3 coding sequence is TGCGCCAGCAGAGAGGGACCAGAAGGTGGGGAGCTGTTTTTT.